Presented here are 21 T cell receptor beta chains from one specimen sequenced in a study of CD8+CD57+ T cells in acquired aplastic anemia. Patients picked for sequencing had shown CD8+CD57+ cell expansion detected by flow cytometry. Profiles of TCR beta VDJ and CDR3 were generated from a genomic DNA template. TCRdb re-derived calls from the reads in MiXCR, one entry per CDR3 protein. The sample includes fewer than 250,000 distinct CDR3 sequences, more than 45% of them seen just once. Input material: sorted CD4+, CD8+, or CD8+CD57+ T cells (not recorded which) from PBMCs. The receptors were sampled from a human donor with aplastic anemia.

The CDR3 protein is CSAVGAEAFF. The DNA of the CDR3 is TGCAGCGCGGTCGGGGCTGAAGCTTTCTTT. The gene calls are TRBV29-1 and TRBJ1-1; D is unresolved. CDR1 and CDR2 from the germline V gene are SQVTM and ANQGSEA. The CDR3 length is 10 residues. Trimming cost V 7 bases and J 6 bases, with 9 bases left between them.

The chain employs TRBV28 and TRBJ2-7; 10 bases align to TRBD1. The length of the CDR3 is 14 residues. CDR1 and CDR2 (germline): MDHEN, SYDVKM. V shed 4 bases, J shed 5 bases, and the junction held 5 bases outside the gene matches. CDR3 in amino acids: CASSWGQGSHEQYF. In nucleotides, the CDR3 is TGTGCCAGCAGTTGGGGACAGGGGTCCCACGAGCAGTACTTC.

The chain has TRBV7-2 and TRBJ1-4; D gene ambiguous. CDR3 length: 14 amino acids. Trimming left V 1 base short and J 4 bases short, with 7 bases between. CDR1 is SGHTA and CDR2 is FQGNSA in the germline V gene. Here the CDR3 DNA reads TGTGCCAGCAGCTTAGAGTACAGTAATGAAAAACTGTTTTTT. Translation: CASSLEYSNEKLFF.

This clonotype has a count of ten or more. The rearrangement uses TRBV25-1 and TRBJ2-1; no firm D call. Germline V gives CDR1 MGHDK, CDR2 SYGVNS. The CDR3 has 12 amino acids. The germline V and J ends were trimmed by 4 bases and 7 bases, with 8 bases remaining between them. CDR3 sequence (DNA): TGTGCCAGCAGTGTAGCAGTTAATGAGCAGTTCTTC. It yields the protein CASSVAVNEQFF.

Remarks on this clonotype: This may stem from a read error, because a much larger clone lies one nucleotide away. The rearrangement links TRBV5-6 to TRBJ2-5, with 7 bases that match TRBD2. Germline-derived CDR1 and CDR2 are SGHDT and YYEEEE. Trimming removed 7 bases from V and 4 bases from J; junction bases left unmatched: 10. The CDR3 has 14 residues. The DNA of the CDR3 is TGTGCCAGCCCCCAGTCGGGGGAGGGAGAGACCCAGTACTTC. Its translation is CASPQSGEGETQYF.

The table lists this clonotype with many counts. This rearrangement joins TRBV2 to TRBJ1-1, with D maybe TRBD1 (5 bases). V lost 8 bases, J lost 1 base, and 11 bases lay in between. Germline assignment: CDR1 SNHLY and CDR2 FYNNEI. This CDR3 has 13 residues. The CDR3 loop reads CASLGRPNTEAFF. The CDR3 nucleotides read TGTGCCAGCTTGGGACGGCCGAACACTGAAGCTTTCTTT.

The CDR3 sequence is CASNGGNPDSPLHF. For the CDR3, the DNA is TGTGCCAGCAATGGGGGGAATCCGGATTCACCCCTCCACTTT. The rearrangement uses TRBV7-2 and TRBJ1-6; possible D gene TRBD1, 5 bases. The CDR3 spans 14 residues. Trimming took off 7 bases at V and 8 bases at J, with 15 bases between the two ends. CDR1 and CDR2 (germline): SGHTA, FQGNSA.

Concerning this clonotype: A read error may account for a junction end that differs from germline. The V call is TRBV10-2, the J call TRBJ2-3, with TRBD1 matching over 7 bases. CDR1 and CDR2 from the germline V gene are WSHSY and SAAADI. The CDR3 runs to 15 residues. The CDR3 reads CAGSEGDSRSDTQYF. The CDR3, as DNA: TGCGCCGGCAGTGAAGGGGACAGCCGCTCAGATACGCAGTATTTT.

This clonotype came up many times. V is TRBV7-2 and J is TRBJ2-3; 15 nucleotides line up with TRBD2. The CDR3 covers 16 residues. CDR1 and CDR2 from the germline V gene are SGHTA and FQGNSA. After removal of 1 base from V and 4 bases from J, the junction contained 0 bases not matched to a gene. Here the CDR3 DNA reads TGTGCCAGCAGCTTAGGGACTAGCGGGGGGGCAGATACGCAGTATTTT. Translated: CASSLGTSGGADTQYF.

V is TRBV7-3 and J is TRBJ2-3, with 8 bases identical to TRBD2. There are 17 residues in the CDR3. The germline CDR1 and CDR2 sequences are SGHTA and FQGTGA. Unmatched junction bases numbered 13, after V lost 5 bases and J lost 3 bases. CDR3 region: CASSQLEERELTDTQYF. CDR3 bases: TGTGCCAGCAGCCAGCTGGAAGAGCGGGAGCTGACAGATACGCAGTATTTT.

The V gene is TRBV6-5, the J gene TRBJ2-3, with 9 bases that match TRBD2. Germline CDR1 MNHEY, CDR2 SVGAGI. V was pared by 8 bases and J by 2 bases, with 5 bases of the junction left unmatched. The CDR3 contains 14 residues. The CDR3 reads CASRRLADTDTQYF. The DNA for the CDR3 is TGTGCCAGCCGTAGACTAGCGGACACAGATACGCAGTATTTT.

This chain joins TRBV20-1 and TRBJ1-4, with D possibly matching TRBD1 (5 bases). From germline, CDR1 is DFQATT and CDR2 SNEGSKA (reference sequence). V dropped 5 bases and J dropped 6 bases, with 16 bases sitting between them. The CDR3 covers 14 residues. CDR3 nucleotide sequence: TGCAGTGCTCCCCACTCGACAGCAGATGAAAAACTGTTTTTT. It specifies CSAPHSTADEKLFF.

This clonotype was seen only a few times. The V call is TRBV6-6, the J call TRBJ2-1, with TRBD1 matching over 10 bases. This CDR3 region has 16 residues. CDR1 and CDR2 (germline): MNHNY, SVGAGI (reference sequence). V trimming: 2 bases; J trimming: 7 bases; junction bases outside the gene matches: 8. The CDR3 here is CASSYPGTGAGNEQFF. The CDR3 region has the DNA TGTGCCAGCAGTTACCCCGGGACAGGGGCCGGGAATGAGCAGTTCTTC.

The chain combines TRBV29-1 with TRBJ2-5, with a tentative D call TRBD1 (6 bases). V dropped 4 bases and J dropped 2 bases, with 11 bases sitting between them. Looked up from germline, CDR1 is SQVTM and CDR2 is ANQGSEA. The CDR3 sequence is 13 residues long. The CDR3 is CSVGGGEQETQYF. CDR3 nucleotide sequence: TGCAGCGTTGGAGGGGGAGAACAAGAGACCCAGTACTTC. The full variable domain, in which reference TRBV29-1 and TRBJ2-5 provide the parts outside the CDR3, is SAVISQKPSRDICQRGTSLTIQCQVDSQVTMMFWYRQQPGQSLTLIATANQGSEATYESGFVIDKFPISRPNLTFSTLTVSNMSPEDSSIYLCSVGGGEQETQYFGPGTRLLVL.

Note on this clonotype: A much more abundant neighbour one base away suggests this may be a read error. V is TRBV7-2 and J is TRBJ2-7; D ambiguous. This CDR3 region has 13 residues. Germline V lookup: CDR1 SGHTA, CDR2 FQGNSA. The CDR3 is CASSAMTSYEQCF. The CDR3 DNA reads as TGTGCCAGCAGCGCAATGACATCTTACGAGCAGTGCTTC.

This clonotype showed up many times. CDR3 amino acids: CASSVDRTTDTQYF. As DNA, the CDR3 is TGTGCCAGCAGCGTGGACAGGACCACAGATACGCAGTATTTT. The genes are TRBV9 and TRBJ2-3, with 7 bases that match TRBD1. There are 14 residues in the CDR3. The J segment lost 2 bases and the V segment lost 2 bases, leaving 2 bases of the junction unmatched. Germline assignment: CDR1 SGDLS and CDR2 YYNGEE. The full variable domain, with the rest looked up from reference TRBV9 and TRBJ2-3, is DSGVTQTPKHLITATGQRVTLRCSPRSGDLSVYWYQQSLDQGLQFLIQYYNGEERAKGNILERFSAQQFPDLHSELNLSSLELGDSALYFCASSVDRTTDTQYFGPGTRLTVL.

This clonotype was seen ten or more times. The chain combines TRBV7-9 with TRBJ2-1; a weak D match, TRBD1 (6 bases). Per germline, CDR1 SEHNR and CDR2 FQNEAQ (reference sequence). CDR3 length: 16 residues. V gave up 4 bases and J gave up 7 bases, with 20 bases separating them. The CDR3 loop is CASSSWTVGPGNEQFF. In nucleotides, the CDR3 is TGTGCCAGCAGCTCATGGACAGTGGGCCCGGGGAATGAGCAGTTCTTC.

This clonotype was observed at least ten times. The chain links TRBV27 to TRBJ2-7; D is perhaps TRBD2 (6 bases). The germline V gene has CDR1 MNHEY and CDR2 SMNVEV (reference sequence). The ends were cut back, 5 bases at V and 7 bases at J, with 21 bases in the middle. The CDR3 sequence is 15 residues long. The CDR3 reads CASSVSTGVRREQYF. The CDR3 DNA reads as TGTGCCAGCAGTGTCTCAACGGGGGTTCGGCGTGAGCAGTACTTC.

There are many counts of this clonotype. The J gene is TRBJ2-7, the V gene TRBV4-3; D is undetermined. CDR1 is LGHNA and CDR2 is YSLEER in the germline V gene. The CDR3 covers 14 residues. Trimming stripped 0 bases from V and 3 bases from J, with 9 bases between. Written as DNA, the CDR3 is TGCGCCAGCAGCCAAGATTCAGTGGGCTACGAGCAGTACTTC. It is translated as CASSQDSVGYEQYF.

This clonotype was seen at least ten times. This chain links TRBV9 with TRBJ2-7, with D tentatively TRBD1 (5 bases). CDR1 SGDLS and CDR2 YYNGEE come from the germline V gene. This CDR3 comprises 13 residues. The V and J ends lost 3 bases and 6 bases respectively, with 13 bases between them. The CDR3: CASSAGHGSEQYF. The CDR3 DNA reads TGTGCCAGCAGCGCTGGACACGGATCCGAGCAGTACTTC.

This chain links TRBV10-1 with TRBJ1-1; D gene ambiguous. CDR1 is WNHNN and CDR2 is SYGVQD in the germline V gene (reference sequence). V shed 6 bases and J shed 1 base, with 12 bases lying between them. CDR3 size: 14 residues. In DNA, the CDR3 is TGCGCCAGCAGCTCCCTTGATTCGAACACTGAAGCTTTCTTT. Its protein is CASSSLDSNTEAFF.